This TCR beta chain was sequenced for a study of blood T cell repertoires in COVID-19. Overall study: The study drew acute and convalescent COVID-19 samples from the United States, Italy and Spain. PBMCs, B-cell-depleted T cells, or T cells provided the cDNA or gDNA that made up the material.

In the authors' methods: The authors estimated nucleated cell counts from reference gene primer amplification. Measured with immunoSEQ multiplex PCR; TCRdb has only the in-frame clones, and not every one. V and J calls and clone size are copied from that table; D and trimming were computed from the DNA. The sample holds tens of thousands of clones, less than 90% seen once. Germline V gene sequence: CDR1 MNHEY, CDR2 SVGAGI. V gave up 6 bases and J gave up 4 bases; unmatched junction bases: 9. This CDR3 spans 14 amino acids. V and J are TRBV6-5 and TRBJ2-7; 7 nucleotides align to TRBD1. The sequencing sample was made of peripheral blood. The receptor's source is a man aged 45 to 65 with acute or convalescent COVID-19. The CDR3 nucleotides read TGTGCCAGCAGAAGACAGGGTGGGGTTTACGAGCAGTACTTC. Amino acid sequence: CASRRQGGVYEQYF.